The text below deals with one T cell receptor beta chain. This record belongs to a study of T cells after somatic rescue of genetic block. The data were produced by immunoSEQ multiplex PCR, yet TCRdb's version contains in-frame clones alone and is incomplete. The sample records tens of thousands of clones, 70% to 90% being singletons. Between the trimmed V and J ends, which lost 6 bases and 0 bases, there was a span of 13 bases. The CDR3 has 15 residues. Germline CDR1 and CDR2: LNHDA and SQIVND (reference sequence). Sequenced: peripheral blood mononuclear cells (PBMCs). The sequence was obtained from a woman under 30. The chain joins TRBV19 to TRBJ2-3, with D perhaps TRBD1 (7 bases). This chain's CDR3 is CASRKQGGSTDTQYF. DNA of the CDR3: TGTGCCAGTAGGAAGCAGGGGGGAAGCACAGATACGCAGTATTTT. Combining the CDR3 with reference TRBV19 and TRBJ2-3 gives the whole variable domain DGGITQSPKYLFRKEGQNVTLSCEQNLNHDAMYWYRQDPGQGLRLIYYSQIVNDFQKGDIAEGYSVSREKKESFPLTVTSAQKNPTAFYLCASRKQGGSTDTQYFGPGTRLTVL.